This entry features one TCR beta chain sequence. Its target is unknown. The CDR3 contains 13 residues. V dropped 5 bases and J dropped 5 bases, with 9 bases sitting between them. CDR1 is LGHNA, CDR2 YSLEER, per germline. This sample stems from a study of cytomegalovirus exposure and HLA in healthy donors. Study-wide results and limits: Most CMV-associated TCR beta chains were later found to appear HLA-restricted.

In the PCR, 60 Vbeta and 13 Jbeta primers were used. The method was immunoSEQ multiplex PCR; TCRdb's version includes in-frame clones alone and lacks a portion of them. The table lists about 160,000 clones, under 90% of them singletons, with roughly 4.7% in the top ten. Sequenced: PBMCs. The gene calls are TRBV4-3 and TRBJ2-2; no firm D call. The clonotype was recovered from a man aged 30 to 39 in good health and CMV-seronegative. The CDR3 nucleotides read TGCGCCAGCAGCACTGTTCTAACCGGGGAGCTGTTTTTT. It is translated as CASSTVLTGELFF.